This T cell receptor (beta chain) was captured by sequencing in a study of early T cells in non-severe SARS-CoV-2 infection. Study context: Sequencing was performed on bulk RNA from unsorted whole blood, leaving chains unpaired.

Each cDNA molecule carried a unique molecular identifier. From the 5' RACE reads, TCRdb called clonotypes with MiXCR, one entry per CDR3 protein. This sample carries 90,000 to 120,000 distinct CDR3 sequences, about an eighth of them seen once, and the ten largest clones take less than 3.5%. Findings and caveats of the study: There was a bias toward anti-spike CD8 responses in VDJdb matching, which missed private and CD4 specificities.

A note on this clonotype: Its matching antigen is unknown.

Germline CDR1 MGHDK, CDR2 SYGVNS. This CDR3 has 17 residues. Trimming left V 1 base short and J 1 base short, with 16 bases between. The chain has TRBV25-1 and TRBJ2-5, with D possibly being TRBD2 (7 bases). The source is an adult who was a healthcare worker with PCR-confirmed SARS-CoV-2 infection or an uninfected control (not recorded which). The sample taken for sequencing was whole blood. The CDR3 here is CASSEFSGGYSQETQYF. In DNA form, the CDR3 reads TGTGCCAGCAGTGAATTCTCGGGGGGCTATTCCCAAGAGACCCAGTACTTC.